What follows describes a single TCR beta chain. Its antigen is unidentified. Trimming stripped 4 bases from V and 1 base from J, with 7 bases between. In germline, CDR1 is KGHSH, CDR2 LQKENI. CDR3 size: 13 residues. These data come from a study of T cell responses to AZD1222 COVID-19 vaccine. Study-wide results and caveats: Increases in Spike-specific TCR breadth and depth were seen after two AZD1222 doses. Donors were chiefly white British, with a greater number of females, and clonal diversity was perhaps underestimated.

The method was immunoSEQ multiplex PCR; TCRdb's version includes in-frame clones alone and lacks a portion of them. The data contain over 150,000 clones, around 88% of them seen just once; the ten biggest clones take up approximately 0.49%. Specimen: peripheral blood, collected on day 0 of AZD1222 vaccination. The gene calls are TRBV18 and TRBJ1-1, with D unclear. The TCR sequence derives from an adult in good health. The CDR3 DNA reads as TGTGCCAGCTCACAAAACAGGAACACTGAAGCTTTCTTT. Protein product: CASSQNRNTEAFF.